Sequencing of this T cell receptor (beta chain) was carried out in a study of molecular identifiers for immune sequencing clone quantification. This clonotype was seen only a few times. TCRdb re-called the PCR reads through MiXCR, storing one row per CDR3 protein. The table has approximately 550,000 distinct CDR3 sequences, about 22% seen once. The source of this sequence is a human donor in good health. Some libraries in this study had Jurkat cell RNA spiked in. Material for sequencing was naive CD8+ T cells from blood, with Jurkat cell RNA spiked in. Documented subset: FACS-sorted CD8+CD4-CCR7+CD45RA+ naive T cells.

CDR3 amino acids: CASSMWEGTYNEQFF. CDR3 in DNA: TGCGCCAGCAGCATGTGGGAGGGGACCTACAATGAGCAGTTCTTC. V gene TRBV5-1 combines with J gene TRBJ2-1; 7 nucleotides agree with TRBD2. The germline V gene has CDR1 SGHRS and CDR2 YFSETQ. The CDR3 is made up of 15 amino acids. With V trimmed by 4 bases and J by 2 bases, 6 bases remained unmatched.